This T cell receptor beta chain was sequenced in a study of T cell responses to AZD1222 COVID-19 vaccine. The table came from immunoSEQ multiplex PCR; TCRdb's copy has only in-frame clones and leaves some out. Here the sample spans roughly 130,000 clones, roughly 93% being singletons. Germline CDR1 reads LGHDT; CDR2 reads YNNKEL (reference sequence). The CDR3 length is 14 residues. Trimming removed 5 bases from V and 4 bases from J, with 14 bases in between. The material was peripheral blood, obtained on day 0 of AZD1222 vaccination. This TCR was recovered from an adult in good health. The chain recombines TRBV3-1 (or the pseudogene TRBV3-2) with TRBJ1-1; D unclear. Here the CDR3 DNA reads TGTGCCAGCAGCGGACCCCCGGCAGGCACTGAAGCTTTCTTT. It encodes CASSGPPAGTEAFF.